The T cell receptor beta chain under discussion was sequenced for a study of identical twins. V gave up 6 bases and J gave up 8 bases; unmatched junction bases: 15. CDR1 is MNHEY and CDR2 is SMNVEV in the germline V gene (reference sequence). This CDR3 has 16 residues. TCRdb redid the calling of the 5' RACE reads with MiXCR, one entry per CDR3 protein. The profile shows 250,000 or so distinct CDR3 sequences, around 8% of them singletons. The same sample was also used in a study of yellow fever vaccine responses in identical twins.

Sequencing used CD8+ T cells sorted from blood. V and J are TRBV27 and TRBJ2-5; 10 nucleotides align to TRBD1. The sequence was obtained from a woman younger than 30 in good health. The CDR3 loop is CASSPEGQGRKSTQYF. DNA for the CDR3: TGTGCCAGCAGCCCGGAGGGACAGGGGCGAAAGAGTACCCAGTACTTC.